The sequence of this T cell receptor (beta chain) was determined in a study of T cells in Graves' hyperthyroidism and ophthalmopathy. Study details: Peripheral blood was collected at initial diagnosis, before any treatment. Study-level findings and limits: Ophthalmopathy, which appeared later, was predicted by the model a median 6.5 months before onset. Researchers found most expanded thyroid clonotypes above 0.001 in blood as well.

Authors of the study amplified TCR beta CDR3 regions from RNA transcripts. HTBI primers were employed in a first-round RT-PCR of the TCR CDR3. One entry per CDR3 protein results from TCRdb running MiXCR on the multiplex PCR reads. The sample holds 400,000 or so distinct CDR3 sequences; approximately 16% are singletons and the top ten take approximately 19%. This clonotype was recorded many times. The target antigen is unknown. Investigators excluded patients with uncontrolled infection, other autoimmune disease, pregnancy or lactation. This CDR3 has 15 residues. The J segment lost 5 bases and the V segment lost 7 bases, leaving 8 bases of the junction unmatched.

The sequenced sample was blood. This sequence was found in a woman aged 60-75 years with Graves' ophthalmopathy. The V call is TRBV12-3 or TRBV12-4, the J call TRBJ2-3, with TRBD2 identical over 11 bases. The CDR3 region is CASTKLAGVGDTQYF. The CDR3 nucleotides are TGTGCCAGCACTAAACTAGCGGGAGTAGGAGATACGCAGTATTTT.